Shown below are 7 T cell receptor beta chains from a single sample sequenced in a study of cytotoxic CD8 clonotypes in ibrutinib-treated CLL. Sequencing used immunoSEQ multiplex PCR; TCRdb keeps in-frame clones, though not all of them. The table lists about 160,000 clones, approximately 91% of them singletons. Sample: PBMCs, taken at disease progression, from a patient treated with ibrutinib. The receptors stem from a human donor with chronic lymphocytic leukemia.

A few counts support this clone. A junction boundary mismatches the germline segment, possibly from a read error. This sequence joins TRBV7-7 and TRBJ2-2; 10 nucleotides agree with TRBD2. This CDR3 spans 14 amino acids. Germline CDR1 SSHAT, CDR2 FNYEAQ (reference sequence). Written as DNA, the CDR3 is TGTGCTAGCAGCACTAGCGGGACCCACGGGGAGCTGTTTTTT. It specifies CASSTSGTHGELFF.

This rearrangement joins TRBV2 to TRBJ2-5, with no clear D. Germline V lookup: CDR1 SNHLY, CDR2 FYNNEI. The CDR3 extends over 13 amino acids. Trimming removed 6 bases at V and 4 bases at J, with 12 bases between. DNA for the CDR3: TGTGCCAGCAGCCGAATATTGGGAGAGACCCAGTACTTC. Amino acids: CASSRILGETQYF.

This chain joins TRBV7-2 and TRBJ1-2; D possibly corresponds to TRBD1 (5 bases). V lost 5 bases, J lost 3 bases, and 16 bases lay in between. CDR3 length: 15 amino acids. Looked up from germline, CDR1 is SGHTA and CDR2 is FQGNSA. Here the CDR3 reads CASSPRRGGDYGYTF. For the CDR3, the DNA is TGTGCCAGCAGCCCCCGACGGGGGGGGGACTATGGCTACACCTTC.

This chain uses TRBV7-3 with TRBJ2-3; 9 nucleotides agree with TRBD2. Germline values: CDR1 SGHTA, CDR2 FQGTGA. The trim removed 5 bases at V and 0 bases at J, leaving 9 bases unmatched. CDR3 length: 17 residues. DNA for the CDR3: TGTGCCAGCAGCCTAGGAAAAACTAGCGGGAGCACAGATACGCAGTATTTT. This translates into CASSLGKTSGSTDTQYF.

The chain carries TRBV6-1 and TRBJ1-2; D is unresolved. This CDR3 comprises 12 residues. Germline V gene lookup returns CDR1 MNHNS and CDR2 SASEGT. Trimming shortened V by 10 bases and J by 8 bases, and 17 bases separated the two germline ends. CDR3 coding DNA: TGTGCCAACGGCCAGGACCCCAGAGGCTACACCTTC. It encodes CANGQDPRGYTF.

The rearrangement uses TRBV19 and TRBJ1-2, with a weak D call TRBD1 (5 bases). Trimming removed 8 bases at V and 3 bases at J, with 22 bases between. The length of the CDR3 is 16 residues. Germline V CDR1 and CDR2: LNHDA, SQIVND (reference sequence). CDR3 region: CASLRGDSGRDYGYTF. In DNA form, the CDR3 reads TGTGCCAGTCTAAGGGGTGACTCCGGGAGAGACTATGGCTACACCTTC.

The chain uses TRBV6-6 and TRBJ2-5; TRBD2 matches at 8 bases. Germline CDR1 MNHNY, CDR2 SVGAGI (reference sequence). V lost 2 bases, J lost 8 bases, and 7 bases stayed unmatched. The CDR3 loop spans 14 amino acids. The CDR3 spells CASSYAGGEGTQYF. As DNA, the CDR3 is TGTGCCAGCAGTTACGCGGGAGGTGAAGGAACCCAGTACTTC.